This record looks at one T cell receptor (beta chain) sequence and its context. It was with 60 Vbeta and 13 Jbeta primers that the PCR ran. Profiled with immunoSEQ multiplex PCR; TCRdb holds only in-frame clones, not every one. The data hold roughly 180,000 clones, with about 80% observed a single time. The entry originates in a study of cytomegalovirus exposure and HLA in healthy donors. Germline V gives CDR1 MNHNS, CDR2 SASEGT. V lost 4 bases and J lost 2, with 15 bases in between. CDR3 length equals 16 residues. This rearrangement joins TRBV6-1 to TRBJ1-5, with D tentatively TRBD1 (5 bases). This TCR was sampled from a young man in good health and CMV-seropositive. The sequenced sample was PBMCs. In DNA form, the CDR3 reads TGTGCCAGCAGTGGAATGAGGGGAGGAGGCAATCAGCCCCAGCATTTT. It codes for CASSGMRGGGNQPQHF.